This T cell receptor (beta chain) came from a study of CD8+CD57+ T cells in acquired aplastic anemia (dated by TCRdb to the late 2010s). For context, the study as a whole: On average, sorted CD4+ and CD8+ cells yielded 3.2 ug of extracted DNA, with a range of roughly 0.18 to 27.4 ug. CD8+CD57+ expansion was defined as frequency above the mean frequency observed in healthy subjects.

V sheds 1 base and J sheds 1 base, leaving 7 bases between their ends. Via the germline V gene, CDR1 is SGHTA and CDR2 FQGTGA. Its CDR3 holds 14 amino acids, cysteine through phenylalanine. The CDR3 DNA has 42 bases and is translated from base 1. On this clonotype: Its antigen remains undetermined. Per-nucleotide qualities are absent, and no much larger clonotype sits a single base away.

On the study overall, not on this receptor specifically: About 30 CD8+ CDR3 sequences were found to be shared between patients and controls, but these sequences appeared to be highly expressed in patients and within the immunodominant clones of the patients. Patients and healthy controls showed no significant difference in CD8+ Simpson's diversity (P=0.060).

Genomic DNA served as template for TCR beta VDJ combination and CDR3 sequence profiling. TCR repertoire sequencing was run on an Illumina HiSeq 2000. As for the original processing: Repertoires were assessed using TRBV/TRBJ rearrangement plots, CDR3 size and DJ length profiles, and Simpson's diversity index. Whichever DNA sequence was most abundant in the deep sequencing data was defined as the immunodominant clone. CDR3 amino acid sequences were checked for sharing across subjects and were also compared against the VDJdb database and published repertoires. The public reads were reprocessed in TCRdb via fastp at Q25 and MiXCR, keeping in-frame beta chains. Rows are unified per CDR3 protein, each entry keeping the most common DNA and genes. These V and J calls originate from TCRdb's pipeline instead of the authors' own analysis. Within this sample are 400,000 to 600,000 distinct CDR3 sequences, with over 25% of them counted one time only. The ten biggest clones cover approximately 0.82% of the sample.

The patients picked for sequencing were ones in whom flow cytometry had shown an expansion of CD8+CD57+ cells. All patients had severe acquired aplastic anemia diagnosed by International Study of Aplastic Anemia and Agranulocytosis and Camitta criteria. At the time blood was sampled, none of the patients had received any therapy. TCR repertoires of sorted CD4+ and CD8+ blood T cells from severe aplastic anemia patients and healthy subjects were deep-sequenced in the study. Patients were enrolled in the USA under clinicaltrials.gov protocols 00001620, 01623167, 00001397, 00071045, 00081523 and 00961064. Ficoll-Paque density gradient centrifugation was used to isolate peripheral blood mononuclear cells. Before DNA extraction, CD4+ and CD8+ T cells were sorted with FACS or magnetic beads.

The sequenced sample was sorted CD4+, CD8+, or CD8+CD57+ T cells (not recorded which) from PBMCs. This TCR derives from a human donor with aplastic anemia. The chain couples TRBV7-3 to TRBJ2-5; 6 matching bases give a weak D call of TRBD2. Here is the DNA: TGTGCCAGCAGCTTAAATAGCGGCCAAGAGACCCAGTACTTC. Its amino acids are CASSLNSGQETQYF.